These 2 T cell receptor beta chains came from one sample sequenced in a study of vaccination and CD4 T cells after COVID-19. Once obtained from cultured CD4+ T cells, the DNA was sequenced using the Oncomine TCR Beta short-read assay. TCRdb ran MiXCR on the PCR reads and lists one entry per CDR3 protein. The sample has about 14,000 distinct CDR3 sequences; around 53% are singletons. These receptors have no identified antigens. As to treatment: approximately nine-day PBMC culture with coronavirus spike peptide pools or control peptides (ViraFEST assay). Sequences were derived from CD4+ T cells from blood, cultured in vitro, sampled before SARS-CoV-2 vaccination. Receptor source: a human donor who had recovered from COVID-19.

The V and J genes are TRBV7-8 and TRBJ1-1; D is perhaps TRBD1 (5 bases). V dropped 1 base and J dropped 1 base, with 16 bases sitting between them. Germline CDR1 reads SGHVS; CDR2 reads FQNEAQ. The CDR3 has 17 residues. CDR3 nucleotides: TGTGCCAGCAGCTTAGAAGTGGTTAGGGGTAGGAACACTGAAGCTTTCTTT. This codes for CASSLEVVRGRNTEAFF.

This clonotype was seen only a few times. This rearrangement joins TRBV6-1 to TRBJ1-2; the match to TRBD1 covers 9 bases. The CDR3 runs to 14 residues. The germline gives CDR1 MNHNS, CDR2 SASEGT. V was pared by 1 base and J by 4 bases, with 1 base of the junction left unmatched. The CDR3 spells CASSEVTGGYGYTF. The CDR3 region has the DNA TGTGCCAGCAGTGAAGTGACAGGGGGCTATGGCTACACCTTC.